Below, 14 T cell receptor beta chains from the same sample are listed, as sequenced in a study of T-cell reconstitution after alpha-beta-depleted transplantation in children. Unique molecular identifiers were built into the TCRbeta library. TCRdb independently ran MiXCR on the PCR reads; one entry per CDR3 protein. The sample includes 530,000 or so distinct CDR3 sequences, 27% of them seen just once. The material sequenced was PBMCs, taken before TCRalphabeta/CD19-depleted stem cell transplant. Every receptor here comes from a boy in the first two years of life with Wiskott-Aldrich syndrome, due to receive a stem cell transplant.

This clonotype was detected only a few times. The chain is built from TRBV7-2 and TRBJ1-2; 10 bases are a match to TRBD1. CDR3 length: 16 amino acids. Germline V gene data show CDR1 as SGHTA and CDR2 as FQGNSA. V trimming: 2 bases; J trimming: 8 bases; junction bases outside the gene matches: 11. The CDR3 loop is CASSLFSRTGGEGYTF. Written as DNA, the CDR3 is TGTGCCAGCAGCTTATTTAGCAGGACAGGGGGAGAGGGCTACACCTTC. Full variable domain (rest looked up from reference TRBV7-2 and TRBJ1-2): GAGVSQSPSNKVTEKGKDVELRCDPISGHTALYWYRQSLGQGLEFLIYFQGNSAPDKSGLPSDRFSAERTGGSVSTLTIQRTQQEDSAVYLCASSLFSRTGGEGYTFGSGTRLTVV.

V is TRBV6-1 and J is TRBJ2-3, with 11 bases aligning to TRBD2. V lost 7 bases, J lost 11 bases, and 2 bases stayed unmatched. CDR3 length equals 11 residues. Germline CDR1 MNHNS, CDR2 SASEGT. This chain's CDR3 is CASNLAGGQYF. DNA for the CDR3: TGTGCCAGCAACCTAGCGGGAGGGCAGTATTTT.

The rearrangement links TRBV12-3 or TRBV12-4 to TRBJ1-2, with TRBD1 as a possible D gene (5 bases). The ends were cut back, 8 bases at V and 8 bases at J, with 15 bases in the middle. The CDR3 runs to 12 residues. The CDR3 here is CASGSVGVGYTF. Written as DNA, the CDR3 is TGTGCCAGCGGCTCCGTAGGGGTGGGCTACACCTTC.

This clonotype has only a few counts. The J gene is TRBJ1-5, the V gene TRBV10-2, with a possible D match to TRBD1 (5 bases). CDR1 is WSHSY and CDR2 is SAAADI in the germline V gene. CDR3 length: 13 amino acids. Trimming cost V 6 bases and J 7 bases, with 13 bases left between them. The CDR3 DNA reads as TGCGCCAGCAGCCCGGGGGTTTTGCAGCCCCAGCATTTT. Its translation: CASSPGVLQPQHF.

This chain links TRBV5-1 with TRBJ2-5, with D maybe TRBD2 (5 bases). CDR3 length: 13 amino acids. From germline, CDR1 is SGHRS and CDR2 YFSETQ. Trimming left V 1 base short and J 7 bases short, with 11 bases between. The CDR3 is CASSLRLAVTQYF. Written as DNA, the CDR3 is TGCGCCAGCAGCTTGAGGCTAGCAGTGACCCAGTACTTC.

J is TRBJ2-2 and V is TRBV15, with no clear D. This CDR3 spans 11 amino acids. V was cut by 0 bases and J by 13 bases, with 6 bases left in between. Germline lookup yields CDR1 LNHNV and CDR2 YYDKDF (reference sequence). The CDR3 DNA follows: TGTGCCACCAGCAGAGATGGGTGGCTGTTTTTT. It is translated as CATSRDGWLFF. Together with reference TRBV15 and TRBJ2-2, the CDR3 gives the full variable domain: DAMVIQNPRYQVTQFGKPVTLSCSQTLNHNVMYWYQQKSSQAPKLLFHYYDKDFNNEADTPDNFQSRRPNTSFCFLDIRSPGLGDTAMYLCATSRDGWLFFGEGSRLTVL.

This clonotype was observed a few times. The V and J genes are TRBV5-1 and TRBJ2-4, with unresolved D. Germline loops: CDR1 SGHRS, CDR2 YFSETQ. CDR3 length: 16 amino acids. Trimming removed 1 base from V and 6 bases from J, with 17 bases in between. The CDR3 coding sequence is TGCGCCAGCAGCTTGCGGGTTGAGCCCCCCCTAAACATTCAGTACTTC. Encoded protein: CASSLRVEPPLNIQYF.

The rearrangement joins TRBV3-1 to TRBJ2-7; 13 nucleotides align to TRBD2. Germline trimming cut 1 base from V and 3 bases from J; bases unmatched to any gene: 3. The CDR3 is 16 residues long. Germline V gene lookup returns CDR1 LGHDT and CDR2 YNNKEL (reference sequence). CDR3 sequence (DNA): TGTGCCAGCAGCCAAGGAACTAGCGGGAGGGTCTACGAGCAGTACTTC. Its protein is CASSQGTSGRVYEQYF.

This clonotype showed up just a few times. The chain has TRBV5-1 and TRBJ1-6, with 7 bases identical to TRBD1. This CDR3 contains 15 residues. The germline V gene has CDR1 SGHRS and CDR2 YFSETQ. The J segment lost 5 bases and the V segment lost 1 base, leaving 3 bases of the junction unmatched. The CDR3 protein is CASSLLGQNNSPLHF. CDR3 in DNA: TGCGCCAGCAGCTTGCTGGGACAGAATAATTCACCCCTCCACTTT.

The CDR3 DNA reads as TGTGCCAGCAGCTTCCAGTTCGGACAGGGACCCAATCAAGAGACCCAGTACTTC. The encoded protein is CASSFQFGQGPNQETQYF. V gene TRBV11-2 combines with J gene TRBJ2-5, with 8 positions matching TRBD1. CDR1 and CDR2 from the germline V gene are SGHAT and FQNNGV. The CDR3 extends over 18 amino acids. With V trimmed by 3 bases and J by 2 bases, 14 bases remained unmatched.

This clonotype has only a few counts. The V and J genes are TRBV20-1 and TRBJ2-7; D not certain. The length of the CDR3 is 12 residues. Deletions cut 0 bases from V and 7 bases from J, with 10 bases between. CDR1 is DFQATT and CDR2 is SNEGSKA in the germline V gene (reference sequence). The chain's CDR3 is CSARESIREQYF. CDR3 DNA: TGCAGTGCTAGAGAGTCAATAAGGGAGCAGTACTTC.

This chain uses TRBV10-3 with TRBJ2-7; D uncertain. This CDR3 region has 12 residues. Germline V gene lookup returns CDR1 ENHRY and CDR2 SYGVKD. Deletions cut 2 bases from V and 0 bases from J, with 2 bases between. The DNA for the CDR3 is TGTGCCATCAGTGAGGCCTCCTACGAGCAGTACTTC. Its translation is CAISEASYEQYF.

The chain uses TRBV5-1 and TRBJ2-7, with D perhaps matching TRBD1 (6 bases). Looked up from germline, CDR1 is SGHRS and CDR2 is YFSETQ. V lost 5 bases and J lost 2, with 14 bases in between. This CDR3 has 14 residues. The CDR3 nucleotides read TGCGCCAGCAGAAGAACAGGGCCTCCCTACGAGCAGTACTTC. Translating gives CASRRTGPPYEQYF.

The sample holds one count of this clonotype. This chain joins TRBV20-1 and TRBJ2-3; D ambiguous. CDR3 length: 15 residues. The V gene lost 0 bases and the J gene lost 3 bases, with 13 bases spanning the gap. From germline, CDR1 is DFQATT and CDR2 SNEGSKA (reference sequence). This CDR3 reads CSARDVLVSTDTQYF. The CDR3, as DNA: TGCAGTGCTAGAGATGTGCTAGTCAGTACAGATACGCAGTATTTT.